This T cell receptor beta chain was found in a study of shared clonotypes between healthy human individuals. This clone was detected a few times. As yet, its antigen is unknown. Germline values: CDR1 MNHNY, CDR2 SVGAGI (reference sequence). The CDR3 is 13 residues long. Deletions cut 7 bases from V and 4 bases from J, with 12 bases between. Findings and caveats of the study: Several donors held approximately 4.6% of naive CD4 clonotypes in common. Non-shared clonotypes showed lower generation probabilities than clonotypes common to all four donors.

Per the original data handling: Junction-only immunoSEQ sequences carried no quality scores, so filtering differed. Here immunoSEQ multiplex PCR was the method, and the copy in TCRdb shows in-frame clones only, minus some. The V and J calls and clone size were taken over from that table, and D and trimming were inferred from the DNA. The sample has over 700,000 clones; around 77% are singletons. Material for sequencing was memory CD4+ T cells sorted from blood. Documented subset: CD45RA-negative fraction. This TCR was sampled from a woman aged 30 to 39 in good health. The J gene is TRBJ2-3, the V gene TRBV6-6; TRBD2 is a possible D gene (6 bases). CDR3: CASTPWGADTQYF. CDR3 nucleotides: TGTGCCAGCACCCCCTGGGGGGCAGATACGCAGTATTTT.